This TCR beta chain is from a study of T cells in Graves' hyperthyroidism and ophthalmopathy. Study-level points and caveats: Ophthalmopathy prediction by the model preceded onset by a median about 6 months. Most expanded thyroid clonotypes above 0.001 also appeared in blood.

Amplification of TCR beta CDR3 regions was performed using RNA transcripts as template. First-round RT-PCR targeting the TCR CDR3 was performed with the HTBI primer set. TCRdb reprocessed the multiplex PCR reads via MiXCR and lists one record per CDR3 protein. The sample yields approximately 640,000 distinct CDR3 sequences, less than 45% seen once. Exclusion of patients followed from uncontrolled infection, other autoimmune disease, pregnancy or lactation. Used for diagnoses were clinical symptoms, serum thyroxine and TRAb, thyroid ultrasound and orbital computed tomography. This clonotype was counted at least ten times. Antigen specificity is unknown. The sample was peripheral blood or thyroid tissue (not recorded which). This clonotype originated in an adult man with Graves' disease, either hyperthyroidism or ophthalmopathy (not recorded which).

The CDR3 loop reads CASSFGGSGEKLFF. The CDR3 DNA reads TGTGCCAGCAGCTTCGGGGGCTCCGGTGAAAAACTGTTTTTT. The chain joins TRBV2 to TRBJ1-4; D is perhaps TRBD1 (6 bases). The ends were cut back, 6 bases at V and 7 bases at J, with 15 bases in the middle. CDR3 length: 14 amino acids. The germline V gene has CDR1 SNHLY and CDR2 FYNNEI.